One and the same sample provided the 31 T cell receptor beta chains below, sequenced in a study of blood T cell dynamics during melanoma immunotherapy. Profiled with immunoSEQ multiplex PCR; TCRdb holds only in-frame clones, not every one. Among about 15,000 clones listed, about 94% were seen once. Regarding time point: week 3, after first cycle of checkpoint inhibitor. The sample here was blood, taken from a patient treated with checkpoint blockade. The receptors stem from a human donor with melanoma.

The chain is built from TRBV2 and TRBJ2-7, with 10 bases identical to TRBD1. Germline V gene sequence: CDR1 SNHLY, CDR2 FYNNEI. V was pared by 8 bases and J by 4 bases, with 5 bases of the junction left unmatched. This CDR3 has 13 residues. The chain's CDR3 is CASDRGQGYEQYF. DNA of the CDR3: TGTGCCAGCGACAGGGGACAGGGGTACGAGCAGTACTTC.

This clone was seen only once. This chain joins TRBV7-6 and TRBJ2-3; 10 bases agree with TRBD1. The V segment lost 1 base and the J segment 0 bases; nucleotides outside the gene matches: 4. Germline-derived CDR1 and CDR2 are SGHVS and FNYEAQ. The CDR3 contains 17 residues. The CDR3: CASSLGATGGSTDTQYF. CDR3 DNA sequence: TGTGCCAGCAGCTTAGGGGCGACAGGGGGCAGCACAGATACGCAGTATTTT.

The rearrangement joins TRBV18 to TRBJ1-1; TRBD1 matches 7 bases. With 6 bases clipped from V and 5 bases from J, the junction kept 15 bases outside the gene matches. Germline assignment: CDR1 KGHSH and CDR2 LQKENI. There are 16 residues in the CDR3. CDR3 region: CASSFTGAGGRTEAFF. The CDR3 DNA sequence: TGTGCCAGCTCCTTCACAGGGGCCGGGGGGAGGACTGAAGCTTTCTTT. Complete variable domain (other parts from reference TRBV18 and TRBJ1-1): NAGVMQNPRHLVRRRGQEARLRCSPMKGHSHVYWYRQLPEEGLKFMVYLQKENIIDESGMPKERFSAEFPKEGPSILRIQQVVRGDSAAYFCASSFTGAGGRTEAFFGQGTRLTVV.

For this clone: Other DNA sequences in this sample translate to the same CDR3. The V and J genes are TRBV7-6 and TRBJ2-7; 8 nucleotides line up with TRBD2. Germline trimming cut 1 base from V and 0 bases from J; bases unmatched to any gene: 2. The CDR3 spans 15 residues. Germline lookup yields CDR1 SGHVS and CDR2 FNYEAQ. The CDR3: CASSLVAGSSYEQYF. CDR3 bases: TGTGCCAGCAGCTTAGTAGCGGGAAGCTCCTACGAGCAGTACTTC.

The chain uses TRBV10-1 and TRBJ1-2; no clear D. Germline values: CDR1 WNHNN, CDR2 SYGVQD (reference sequence). There are 13 residues in the CDR3. The ends were cut back, 2 bases at V and 2 bases at J, with 6 bases in the middle. The CDR3 is CASSEGRNYGYTF. Here the CDR3 DNA reads TGCGCCAGCAGTGAGGGCAGGAACTATGGCTACACCTTC.

The chain employs TRBV7-2 and TRBJ1-5, with D unresolved. The CDR3 contains 14 residues. Trimming pared 2 bases from V and 5 bases from J, leaving 10 bases between. Germline V gives CDR1 SGHTA, CDR2 FQGNSA. The CDR3 is CASSLKSVHQPQHF. As DNA, the CDR3 is TGTGCCAGCAGCTTAAAGTCAGTTCATCAGCCCCAGCATTTT. The entire variable domain, with the rest obtained from reference TRBV7-2 and TRBJ1-5, is as follows: GAGVSQSPSNKVTEKGKDVELRCDPISGHTALYWYRQSLGQGLEFLIYFQGNSAPDKSGLPSDRFSAERTGGSVSTLTIQRTQQEDSAVYLCASSLKSVHQPQHFGDGTRLSIL.

The V and J genes are TRBV10-3 and TRBJ2-1; tentatively, D is TRBD2 (6 bases). Germline assignment: CDR1 ENHRY and CDR2 SYGVKD. Between the trimmed V and J ends, which lost 7 bases and 5 bases, there was a span of 21 bases. The CDR3 covers 16 residues. The DNA of the CDR3 is TGTGCCATCACCCTCCATGAGTTGCGGGGTAACAATGAGCAGTTCTTC. Protein product: CAITLHELRGNNEQFF.

The sample holds one count of this clone. CDR3 amino acids: CASSPGPNYEQYF. Here the CDR3 DNA reads TGTGCCAGCAGCCCGGGACCGAACTACGAGCAGTACTTC. The chain recombines TRBV7-6 with TRBJ2-7, with D possibly being TRBD1 or TRBD2 (5 bases each). V was cut by 5 bases and J by 3 bases, with 11 bases left in between. The CDR3 sequence is 13 residues long. Germline lookup yields CDR1 SGHVS and CDR2 FNYEAQ.

The chain employs TRBV6-6 and TRBJ1-1; D call uncertain. Trimming pared 7 bases from V and 4 bases from J, leaving 7 bases between. The CDR3 is made up of 11 amino acids. The germline V gene encodes CDR1 MNHNY and CDR2 SVGAGI (reference sequence). This CDR3 is CASTRSTEAFF. The DNA of the CDR3 is TGTGCCAGCACCCGGAGCACTGAAGCTTTCTTT.

The chain recombines TRBV7-2 with TRBJ2-4; D might be TRBD2 (5 bases). This CDR3 is built from 15 residues. With 1 base removed from V and 5 bases from J, the gap between germline ends came to 12 bases. Germline values: CDR1 SGHTA, CDR2 FQGNSA. CDR3 sequence reads: CASSLGSGSQNIQYF. Here the CDR3 DNA reads TGTGCCAGCAGCTTAGGGTCGGGGTCCCAAAACATTCAGTACTTC.

The rearrangement joins TRBV18 to TRBJ2-5; D is possibly TRBD1 or TRBD2 (5 bases each). This CDR3 contains 14 residues. V lost 6 bases, J lost 2 bases, and 13 bases lay in between. Germline CDR1 KGHSH, CDR2 LQKENI. CDR3 loop: CASSSGAAQETQYF. DNA for the CDR3: TGTGCCAGCTCCTCCGGGGCAGCTCAAGAGACCCAGTACTTC.

The rearrangement links TRBV25-1 to TRBJ2-5; no clear D gene. The CDR3 consists of 12 residues. The germline V gene has CDR1 MGHDK and CDR2 SYGVNS. The germline V and J ends were trimmed by 4 bases and 7 bases, with 10 bases remaining between them. The CDR3, as DNA: TGTGCCAGCAGTGGAGACCTCGCGACCCAGTACTTC. It specifies CASSGDLATQYF.

This clone was counted between two and nine times. This chain links TRBV5-4 with TRBJ2-2; 8 bases are a match to TRBD1. Trimming took 6 bases from V and 4 from J; bases not matched to a gene: 14. The CDR3 runs 17 residues. The germline V gene has CDR1 SGHNT and CDR2 YYREEE (reference sequence). As DNA, the CDR3 is TGTGCCAGCACTCCCACAGGGGGAAATAGGGGCACCGGGGAGCTGTTTTTT. Translation: CASTPTGGNRGTGELFF.

The CDR3: CASRTGEKLFF. The CDR3 DNA reads TGTGCCAGCCGAACAGGGGAAAAACTGTTTTTT. The rearrangement uses TRBV7-2 and TRBJ1-4; possible D gene TRBD1, 6 bases. Germline assignment: CDR1 SGHTA and CDR2 FQGNSA. The CDR3 contains 11 residues. V lost 8 bases and J lost 8, with 9 bases in between.

The J gene is TRBJ1-6, the V gene TRBV10-3; the D gene is possibly TRBD1 (5 bases). With 4 bases removed from V and 5 bases from J, the gap between germline ends came to 15 bases. CDR1 is ENHRY, CDR2 SYGVKD, per germline. This CDR3 is 16 amino acids long. This CDR3 reads CAISVFGTSDNSPLHF. CDR3 nucleotide sequence: TGTGCCATCAGTGTTTTCGGGACGTCCGATAATTCACCCCTCCACTTT.

For this clone: The sample has other DNA sequences that encode this CDR3 too. The chain employs TRBV25-1 and TRBJ2-7; 8 bases fit TRBD2. With 5 bases clipped from V and 4 bases from J, the junction kept 7 bases outside the gene matches. There are 14 residues in the CDR3. The germline V gene has CDR1 MGHDK and CDR2 SYGVNS. CDR3 sequence: CASSTTLAEYEQYF. CDR3 nucleotides: TGTGCCAGCAGTACCACACTAGCGGAATACGAGCAGTACTTC.

The J gene is TRBJ2-2, the V gene TRBV5-1; D is undetermined. Trimming stripped 1 base from V and 6 bases from J, with 4 bases between. The CDR3 runs 12 residues. Germline lookup yields CDR1 SGHRS and CDR2 YFSETQ. CDR3 residues: CASSLIPGELFF. Written as DNA, the CDR3 is TGCGCCAGCAGCTTGATACCCGGGGAGCTGTTTTTT.

The CDR3, as DNA: TGTGCCAGCAAGCGGGAGGGGAGCTACGAGCAGTACTTC. It specifies CASKREGSYEQYF. This chain uses TRBV2 with TRBJ2-7, with 10 bases lining up with TRBD2. Germline CDR1 SNHLY, CDR2 FYNNEI. Trimming took 7 bases from V and 3 from J; bases not matched to a gene: 3. The CDR3 has 13 residues.

The chain combines TRBV11-3 with TRBJ1-1; D gene uncertain. The CDR3 spans 12 residues. Looked up from germline, CDR1 is SGHNT and CDR2 is YENEEA. Trimming took 8 bases from V and 5 from J, leaving 12 bases between them. CDR3 protein: CASRYQETEAFF. In DNA form, the CDR3 reads TGTGCCAGCCGCTACCAAGAAACTGAAGCTTTCTTT.

The J gene is TRBJ2-2, the V gene TRBV9; 8 bases map to TRBD2. Germline lookup yields CDR1 SGDLS and CDR2 YYNGEE. There are 14 residues in the CDR3. Trimming removed 4 bases from V and 6 bases from J; junction bases left unmatched: 5. CDR3 sequence: CASSKGLEAGELFF. As DNA, the CDR3 is TGTGCCAGCAGCAAGGGACTAGAGGCCGGGGAGCTGTTTTTT.

The chain carries TRBV27 and TRBJ2-7; 12 nucleotides align to TRBD2. Germline assignment: CDR1 MNHEY and CDR2 SMNVEV (reference sequence). The CDR3 loop spans 19 amino acids. Trimming at V came to 2 bases and at J to 0 bases, leaving 11 bases not matched to a gene. CDR3 sequence (DNA): TGTGCCAGCAGTTTAAGGCCTAGCGGGAGGGTTTTGAGCTCCTACGAGCAGTACTTC. Its translation: CASSLRPSGRVLSSYEQYF.

The CDR3 DNA reads as TGTGCCAGCAGCCAGACAGGGGCCTTGCCCTACGAGCAGTACTTC. The encoded protein is CASSQTGALPYEQYF. This chain connects TRBV14 to TRBJ2-7; 8 nucleotides align to TRBD1. The CDR3 spans 15 residues. Germline CDR1 reads SGHDN; CDR2 reads FVKESK. The V segment lost 3 bases and the J segment 2 bases; nucleotides outside the gene matches: 6. Supplemented by reference TRBV14 and TRBJ2-7, the full variable domain reads EAGVTQFPSHSVIEKGQTVTLRCDPISGHDNLYWYRRVMGKEIKFLLHFVKESKQDESGMPNNRFLAERTGGTYSTLKVQPAELEDSGVYFCASSQTGALPYEQYFGPGTRLTVT.

This clone was recorded a few times. The V call is TRBV28, the J call TRBJ1-5, with D perhaps TRBD1 (6 bases). The V end lost 10 bases, the J end lost 4 bases, and 14 bases lay between the germline ends. CDR3 length: 13 amino acids. Germline assignment: CDR1 MDHEN and CDR2 SYDVKM. This CDR3 reads CATQFRGNQPQHF. As DNA, the CDR3 is TGTGCCACCCAGTTTAGGGGGAATCAGCCCCAGCATTTT.

The rearrangement uses TRBV27 and TRBJ2-1; D is perhaps TRBD1 (6 bases). With 3 bases removed from V and 5 bases from J, the gap between germline ends came to 14 bases. This CDR3 spans 15 amino acids. CDR1 and CDR2 (germline): MNHEY, SMNVEV (reference sequence). Written as DNA, the CDR3 is TGTGCCAGCAGTTTGCCCGGGACAACCCACAATGAGCAGTTCTTC. Translation gives CASSLPGTTHNEQFF.

The V call is TRBV7-9, the J call TRBJ1-1, with D hard to call. The CDR3 sequence is 16 residues long. Deletions cut 4 bases from V and 1 base from J, with 16 bases between. Germline V gene sequence: CDR1 SEHNR, CDR2 FQNEAQ (reference sequence). Here the CDR3 reads CASSSPTRDTNTEAFF. CDR3 bases: TGTGCCAGCAGCTCACCTACGCGAGACACGAACACTGAAGCTTTCTTT.

This clone was seen only once. The CDR3 sequence: CASSLDATRQETQYF. The CDR3 nucleotides read TGTGCCAGCAGCTTAGATGCGACAAGGCAAGAGACCCAGTACTTC. The chain employs TRBV11-3 and TRBJ2-5; D is unclear. V lost 0 bases and J 2 bases, leaving 10 bases between the germline ends. CDR1 and CDR2 from the germline V gene are SGHNT and YENEEA. The CDR3 extends over 15 amino acids.

This chain uses TRBV5-8 with TRBJ2-3, with 7 positions matching TRBD1. Germline V CDR1 and CDR2: SGHTS, YDEGEE. Trimming removed 5 bases from V and 1 base from J; junction bases left unmatched: 7. The CDR3 covers 15 residues. In nucleotides, the CDR3 is TGTGCCAGCAGTCCCGACAGGGTCCGCACAGATACGCAGTATTTT. It yields the protein CASSPDRVRTDTQYF. Based on the CDR3 plus reference TRBV5-8 and TRBJ2-3, the full variable domain is EAGVTQSPTHLIKTRGQQATLRCSPISGHTSVYWYQQALGLGLQFLLWYDEGEERNRGNFPPRFSGRQFPNYSSELNVNALELEDSALYLCASSPDRVRTDTQYFGPGTRLTVL.

This sequence joins TRBV6-5 and TRBJ2-7, with 11 bases aligning to TRBD1. The V segment lost 9 bases and the J segment 3 bases; nucleotides outside the gene matches: 10. The V gene's germline CDR1 is MNHEY and CDR2 SVGAGI. CDR3 length equals 15 residues. CDR3 sequence (DNA): TGTGCCAGTCTTGGGGTGGGGACAGGGGGCTACGAGCAGTACTTC. Protein sequence: CASLGVGTGGYEQYF.

The gene calls are TRBV2 and TRBJ1-6; 8 bases match TRBD1. Trimming removed 2 bases from V and 10 bases from J; junction bases left unmatched: 7. This CDR3 is 15 amino acids long. Germline lookup yields CDR1 SNHLY and CDR2 FYNNEI. The DNA of the CDR3 is TGTGCCAGCAGTGAACAGGGGGCAGGGGGATCACCCCTCCACTTT. The encoded protein is CASSEQGAGGSPLHF.

This sequence joins TRBV29-1 and TRBJ2-3; 7 nucleotides match TRBD2. This CDR3 has 14 residues. The J segment lost 3 bases and the V segment lost 6 bases, leaving 9 bases of the junction unmatched. Germline V gene sequence: CDR1 SQVTM, CDR2 ANQGSEA. For the CDR3, the DNA is TGCAGCGTGGGCGAAGGGAGGGGAACAGATACGCAGTATTTT. Translated: CSVGEGRGTDTQYF.

V is TRBV7-2 and J is TRBJ1-5; D gene unclear. V was trimmed by 2 bases and J by 2 bases, leaving 4 bases between them. Per germline, CDR1 SGHTA and CDR2 FQGNSA. This CDR3 has 13 amino acids. As DNA, the CDR3 is TGTGCCAGCAGCTTATGGGGCAATCAGCCCCAGCATTTT. It encodes CASSLWGNQPQHF.